The source of this TCR beta chain is a study of cytomegalovirus exposure and HLA in healthy donors. Study background: The roughly 130 validation repertoires, a later analysis reported, used the same platform as the 550 to 700 repertoires from the first cohort.

The study, taken as a whole, reports: In vitro, three CMV-associated chains proved specific for CMV antigens.

This table comes from immunoSEQ multiplex PCR, and its TCRdb copy is limited to in-frame clones, with some not included. The sample holds 110,000 to 150,000 clones, approximately 85% seen once. The donors were part of the validation cohort, which consisted of more than 90 subjects and was separate from the first cohort of about 670 subjects. The CDR3 length is 13 residues. The germline V gene encodes CDR1 MNHEY and CDR2 SMNVEV (reference sequence). The V and J ends lost 3 bases and 2 bases respectively, with 8 bases between them. Worth noting for this clone: Its antigen is unidentified.

The rearrangement joins TRBV27 to TRBJ2-7; no definite D call. The sample comprised PBMCs. The clonotype was recovered from a woman in her twenties or thirties in good health and CMV-seronegative. As DNA, the CDR3 is TGTGCCAGCAGTTTGGGCTCAACCTACGAGCAGTACTTC. It is translated as CASSLGSTYEQYF.